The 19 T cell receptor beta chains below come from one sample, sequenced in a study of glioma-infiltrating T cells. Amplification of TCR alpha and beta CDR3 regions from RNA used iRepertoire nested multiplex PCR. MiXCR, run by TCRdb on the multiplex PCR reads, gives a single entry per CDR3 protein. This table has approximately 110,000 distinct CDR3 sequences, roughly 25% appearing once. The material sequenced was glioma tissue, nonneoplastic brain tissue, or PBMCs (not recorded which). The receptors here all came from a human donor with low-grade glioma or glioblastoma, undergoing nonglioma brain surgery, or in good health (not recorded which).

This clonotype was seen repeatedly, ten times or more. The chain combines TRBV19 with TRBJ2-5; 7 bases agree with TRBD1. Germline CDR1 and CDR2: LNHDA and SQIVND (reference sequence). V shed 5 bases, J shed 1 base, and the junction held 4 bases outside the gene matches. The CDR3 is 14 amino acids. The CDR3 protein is CASSQRQGQETQYF. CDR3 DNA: TGTGCCAGTAGTCAAAGACAGGGCCAAGAGACCCAGTACTTC.

CDR3 residues: CASSSGGEQFF. The CDR3 region has the DNA TGTGCCAGCAGCTCTGGAGGGGAGCAGTTCTTC. This sequence joins TRBV7-9 and TRBJ2-1, with D possibly TRBD2 on 6 matching bases. The CDR3 consists of 11 residues. The germline V gene encodes CDR1 SEHNR and CDR2 FQNEAQ (reference sequence). V shed 4 bases and J shed 10 bases, with 8 bases lying between them.

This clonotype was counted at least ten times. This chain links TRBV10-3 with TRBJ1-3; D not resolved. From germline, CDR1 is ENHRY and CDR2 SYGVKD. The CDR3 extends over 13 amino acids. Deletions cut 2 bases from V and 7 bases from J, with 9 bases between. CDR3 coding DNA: TGTGCCATCAGTGAGGGCGAGTGGAACACCATATATTTT. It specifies CAISEGEWNTIYF.

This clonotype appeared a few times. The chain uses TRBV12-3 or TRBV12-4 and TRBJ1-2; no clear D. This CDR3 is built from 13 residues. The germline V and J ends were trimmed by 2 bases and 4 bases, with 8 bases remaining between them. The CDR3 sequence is CASSLPRSYGYTF. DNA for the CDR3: TGTGCCAGCAGTTTACCACGGAGCTATGGCTACACCTTC.

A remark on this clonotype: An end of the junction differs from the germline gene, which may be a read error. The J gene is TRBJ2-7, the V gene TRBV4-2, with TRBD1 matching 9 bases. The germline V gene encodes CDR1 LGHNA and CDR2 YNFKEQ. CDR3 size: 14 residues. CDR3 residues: CAISQGQGLYEQYF. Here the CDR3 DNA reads TGTGCCATCAGCCAAGGACAGGGGTTGTACGAGCAGTACTTC.

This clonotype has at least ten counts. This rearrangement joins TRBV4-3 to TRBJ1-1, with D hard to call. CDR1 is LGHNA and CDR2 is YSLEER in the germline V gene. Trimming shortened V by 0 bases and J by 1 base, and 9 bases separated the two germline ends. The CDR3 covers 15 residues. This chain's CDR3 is CASSQETQRNTEAFF. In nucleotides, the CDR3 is TGCGCCAGCAGCCAAGAGACCCAGAGGAACACTGAAGCTTTCTTT.

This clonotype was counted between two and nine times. In DNA, the CDR3 is TGTGCCATCAGGCCGGACAGGTTCGAGGACGAGCAGTACTTC. Translated: CAIRPDRFEDEQYF. The rearrangement joins TRBV10-3 to TRBJ2-7, with 7 bases lining up with TRBD1. The germline V gene encodes CDR1 ENHRY and CDR2 SYGVKD. The CDR3 covers 14 residues. Trimming took 6 bases from V and 5 from J; bases not matched to a gene: 10.

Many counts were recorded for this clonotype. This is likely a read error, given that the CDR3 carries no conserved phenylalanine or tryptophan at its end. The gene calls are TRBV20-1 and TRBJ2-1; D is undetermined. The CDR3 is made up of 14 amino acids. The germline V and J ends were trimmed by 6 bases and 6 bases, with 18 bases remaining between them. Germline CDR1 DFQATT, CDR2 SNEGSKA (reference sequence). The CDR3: CSAMTQRITNEQFL. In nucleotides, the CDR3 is TGCAGTGCAATGACCCAGCGTATAACCAATGAGCAGTTCCTC.

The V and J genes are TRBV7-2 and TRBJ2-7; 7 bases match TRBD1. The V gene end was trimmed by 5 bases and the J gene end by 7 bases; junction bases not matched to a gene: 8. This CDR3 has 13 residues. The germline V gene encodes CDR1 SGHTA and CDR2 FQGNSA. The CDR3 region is CTSSPPDRDEQYF. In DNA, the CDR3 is TGTACCAGCAGCCCTCCCGACAGGGATGAGCAGTACTTC.

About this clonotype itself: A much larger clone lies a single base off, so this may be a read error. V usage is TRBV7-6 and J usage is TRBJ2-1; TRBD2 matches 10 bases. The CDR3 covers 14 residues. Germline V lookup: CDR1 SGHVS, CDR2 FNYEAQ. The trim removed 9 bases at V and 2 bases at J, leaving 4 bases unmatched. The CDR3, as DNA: TGTGCCAGAACACTAGCGGGGCCCTACAATGAGCAGTTCTTC. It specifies CARTLAGPYNEQFF.

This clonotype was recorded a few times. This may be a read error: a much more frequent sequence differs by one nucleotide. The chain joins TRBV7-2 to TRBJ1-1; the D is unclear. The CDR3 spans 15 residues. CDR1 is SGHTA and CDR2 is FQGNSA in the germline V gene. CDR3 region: CASRLGRAFNTEAFF. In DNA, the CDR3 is TGTGCCAGCCGCTTAGGGCGGGCATTTAACACTGAAGCTTTCTTT.

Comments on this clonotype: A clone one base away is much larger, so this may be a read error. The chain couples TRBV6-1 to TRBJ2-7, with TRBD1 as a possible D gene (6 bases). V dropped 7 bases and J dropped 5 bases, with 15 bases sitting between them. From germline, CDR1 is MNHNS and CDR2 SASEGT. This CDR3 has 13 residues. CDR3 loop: CASKDRPRHEQYF. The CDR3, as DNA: TGTGCCAGCAAGGACAGACCCCGCCACGAGCAGTACTTC.

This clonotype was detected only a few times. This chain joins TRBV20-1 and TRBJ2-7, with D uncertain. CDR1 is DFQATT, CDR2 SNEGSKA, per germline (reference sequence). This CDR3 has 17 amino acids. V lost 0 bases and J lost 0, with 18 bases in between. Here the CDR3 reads CSARDFLGRKSSYEQYF. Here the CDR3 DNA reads TGCAGTGCTAGAGATTTCTTAGGCAGAAAAAGCTCCTACGAGCAGTACTTC.

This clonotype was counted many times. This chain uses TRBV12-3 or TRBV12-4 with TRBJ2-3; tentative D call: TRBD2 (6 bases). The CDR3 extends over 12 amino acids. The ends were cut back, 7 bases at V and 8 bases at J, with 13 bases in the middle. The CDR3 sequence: CASNPRGGTQYF. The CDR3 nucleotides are TGTGCCAGCAATCCCCGGGGAGGTACGCAGTATTTT.

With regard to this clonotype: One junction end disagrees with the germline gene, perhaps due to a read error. The CDR3 sequence: CASRLGGQINYGYTF. CDR3 bases: TGTGCCAGCCGCTTAGGTGGTCAGATTAACTATGGCTACACCTTC. The chain has TRBV7-2 and TRBJ1-2, with D unresolved. The CDR3 spans 15 residues. Germline loops: CDR1 SGHTA, CDR2 FQGNSA.

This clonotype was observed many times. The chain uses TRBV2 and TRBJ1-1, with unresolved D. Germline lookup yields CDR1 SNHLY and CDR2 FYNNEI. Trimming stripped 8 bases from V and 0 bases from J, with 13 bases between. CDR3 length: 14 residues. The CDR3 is CASQYGRLNTEAFF. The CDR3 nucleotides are TGTGCCAGCCAGTACGGGAGATTGAACACTGAAGCTTTCTTT.

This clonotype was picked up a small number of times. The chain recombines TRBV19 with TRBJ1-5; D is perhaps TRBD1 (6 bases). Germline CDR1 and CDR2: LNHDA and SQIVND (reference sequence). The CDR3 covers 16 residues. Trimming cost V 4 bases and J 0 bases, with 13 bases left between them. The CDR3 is CASSNDRSYSNQPQHF. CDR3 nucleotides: TGTGCCAGTAGTAACGACAGGTCCTATAGCAATCAGCCCCAGCATTTT.

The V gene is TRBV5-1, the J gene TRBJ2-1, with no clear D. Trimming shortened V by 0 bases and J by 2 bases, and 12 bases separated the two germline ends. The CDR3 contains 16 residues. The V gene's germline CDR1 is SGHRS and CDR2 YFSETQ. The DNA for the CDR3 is TGCGCCAGCAGCTTGGGCCAGTTGGGCCCCTACAATGAGCAGTTCTTC. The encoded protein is CASSLGQLGPYNEQFF.

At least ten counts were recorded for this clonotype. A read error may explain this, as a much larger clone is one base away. The CDR3 protein is CASRLGRGRDPGNTIYF. The CDR3 bases are TGTGCCAGCCGCTTAGGACGGGGGCGGGACCCTGGAAACACCATATATTTT. The chain has TRBV7-2 and TRBJ1-3; weak D call: TRBD1 (6 bases). The V gene's germline CDR1 is SGHTA and CDR2 FQGNSA. The length of the CDR3 is 17 residues. The full variable domain, with the rest looked up from reference TRBV7-2 and TRBJ1-3, is GAGVSQSPSNKVTEKGKDVELRCDPISGHTALYWYRQSLGQGLEFLIYFQGNSAPDKSGLPSDRFSAERTGGSVSTLTIQRTQQEDSAVYLCASRLGRGRDPGNTIYFGEGSWLTVV.